This T cell receptor beta chain was sequenced for a study of siplizumab effects on memory and regulatory T cells. General study findings and limits: Solely a minor proportion of alloreactive clones could be assigned to unstimulated subsets. Siplizumab significantly reduced alloreactive sequences traceable to unstimulated CD4+ memory cells. The average Treg-derived proportion among mappable alloreactive CD4+ clones was 65% to 80% with siplizumab versus 25% to 30% in controls.

Assayed TCR templates numbered 80,000 to 100,000 for each sample. Sequencing used immunoSEQ multiplex PCR; TCRdb keeps in-frame clones, though not all of them. This table holds over 100,000 clones, roughly 94% found once. Note on this clone: The antigen is undetermined.

Looked up from germline, CDR1 is MGHDK and CDR2 is SYGVNS. This CDR3 spans 15 amino acids. V lost 2 bases and J lost 2, with 10 bases in between. This chain uses TRBV25-1 with TRBJ1-5; a weak D match, TRBD1 (5 bases). Sequenced sample: Tregs sorted from blood. The sequence derives from a human donor in good health. The DNA of the CDR3 is TGTGCCAGCAGTGAACTCGGGGGAGGCAATCAGCCCCAGCATTTT. Its translation: CASSELGGGNQPQHF.